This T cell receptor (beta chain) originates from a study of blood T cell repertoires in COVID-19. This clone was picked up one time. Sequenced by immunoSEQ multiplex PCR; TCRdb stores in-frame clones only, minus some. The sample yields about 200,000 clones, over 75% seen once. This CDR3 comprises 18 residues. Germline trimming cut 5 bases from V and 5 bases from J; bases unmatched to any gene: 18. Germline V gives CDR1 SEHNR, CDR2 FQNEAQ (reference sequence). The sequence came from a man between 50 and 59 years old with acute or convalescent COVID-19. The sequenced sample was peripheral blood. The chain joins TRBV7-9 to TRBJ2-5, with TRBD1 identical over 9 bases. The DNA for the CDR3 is TGTGCCAGCAGCGACACAGGGGGCCTACCCGAACGGTTGGAGACCCAGTACTTC. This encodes CASSDTGGLPERLETQYF.